This TCR beta chain was sequenced during a study of cytomegalovirus exposure and HLA in healthy donors. Amplification used 60 Vbeta primers and 13 Jbeta primers. Libraries were prepared by immunoSEQ multiplex PCR; TCRdb keeps only in-frame clonotypes and omits some of them. The sample holds approximately 150,000 clones; 80% are singletons and the top ten take roughly 1.3%. The receptor's source is a woman aged 45-59 years in good health and CMV-seronegative. Specimen: PBMCs.

The CDR3: CASSYSGGQGAYEQYF. Written as DNA, the CDR3 is TGTGCCAGCAGTTACTCTGGGGGACAGGGCGCCTACGAGCAGTACTTC. The chain couples TRBV6-6 to TRBJ2-5, with 9 bases identical to TRBD1. The J call could be wrong; TRBJ2-7 is a better fit for the DNA end. Germline V gives CDR1 MNHNY, CDR2 SVGAGI (reference sequence). The CDR3 consists of 16 residues.